The TCR beta chain described here comes from a study of T cells expressing NK-cell markers. Study-wide background: The authors derived TCR beta repertoires from sorted CD3+CD56+NKG2C+, CD3+CD56+NKG2C- and CD3+CD56-NKG2C+ T cells.

Germline V gene data show CDR1 as SGHTA and CDR2 as FQGTGA. CDR3 length equals 15 residues. TCRdb re-called the 5' RACE reads; one entry per CDR3 protein, DNA not given. In all, the sample yields about 160,000 distinct CDR3 sequences. General study points: Each of over 5 donors carried dominant NKG2C+ clonotypes accounting for about 1.0-7.0% of CD8+ T cells. Questions lingered over whether expanded NKG2C+ T cell clones were HCMV-specific.

As for this clonotype: Its antigen is not known.

The sequencing input was blood T cells: a sorted CD56 or NKG2C T cell subset, CD4+ or CD8+ T cells, or bulk PBMC T cells (not recorded which). This receptor was identified in a woman aged 18 to 75 in good health. V gene TRBV7-3 combines with J gene TRBJ2-5; the D call of TRBD1 rests on TCRdb alone, since no DNA is present to check it. This CDR3 reads CASSPHSGPQETQYF.